A selection of T cell receptor beta chains follows, all from one sample in a study of CD8 T cells in Susac syndrome. A single record per CDR3 protein comes from TCRdb applying MiXCR to the immunoSEQ multiplex PCR reads. Among about 300,000 distinct CDR3 sequences, 75% to 90% were seen once, and the ten largest hold approximately 0.18%. Sequencing input: CD8+ T cells from PBMCs. The origin of the receptors is a human donor with multiple sclerosis. CDR3s include the opening cysteine and the closing phenylalanine or tryptophan. D genes are given only for firm matches. Expanded clones get a size class; other rows say once, few or many, or leave the size out.

TRBV7-2	-	TRBJ1-1	-	CASSSNRAPRTEAFF	TGTGCCAGCAGCTCCAACAGGGCTCCTCGAACTGAAGCTTTCTTT
TRBV6-6	-	TRBJ2-1	-	CASSYSPGQSYNEQFF	TGTGCCAGCAGTTACTCCCCCGGACAGAGCTACAATGAGCAGTTCTTC
TRBV28	-	TRBJ2-7	-	CATKSPSAGRPYEQYF	TGTGCCACCAAGAGCCCCTCGGCAGGGCGGCCCTACGAGCAGTACTTC
TRBV2	-	TRBJ2-1	-	CASSAGESSYNEQFF	TGTGCCAGCAGTGCAGGTGAGAGCTCCTACAATGAGCAGTTCTTC
TRBV29-1	-	TRBJ2-7	-	CSVEVGSYEQYF	TGCAGCGTTGAAGTAGGCTCCTACGAGCAGTACTTC
TRBV27	-	TRBJ2-5	-	CASRRGQASETQYF	TGTGCCAGCAGAAGGGGTCAGGCGTCAGAGACCCAGTACTTC
TRBV2	-	TRBJ1-1	TRBD1	CASRAQGLEAFF	TGTGCCAGCAGGGCACAGGGGCTTGAAGCTTTCTTT
TRBV5-1	-	TRBJ2-7	TRBD2	CASSKGTSGTYEQYF	TGCGCCAGCAGCAAAGGGACTAGCGGAACCTACGAGCAGTACTTC
TRBV30	-	TRBJ2-5	-	CAWSVAETQYF	TGTGCCTGGAGTGTAGCCGAGACCCAGTACTTC
TRBV7-2	-	TRBJ2-7	-	CASSSPVGDHEQYF	TGTGCCAGCAGCTCCCCGGTGGGGGACCACGAGCAGTACTTC
TRBV12-3/TRBV12-4	-	TRBJ2-7	-	CASSFSTKTYEQYF	TGTGCCAGCAGTTTTTCAACCAAGACCTACGAGCAGTACTTC
TRBV24-1	-	TRBJ2-1	TRBD2	CATSADGRVPSYNEQFF	TGTGCCACCAGTGCAGACGGGAGGGTTCCCTCCTACAATGAGCAGTTCTTC
TRBV7-6	-	TRBJ2-7	-	CASSLGGAPLSYEQYF	TGTGCCAGCAGCTTAGGCGGGGCGCCTCTCTCCTACGAGCAGTACTTC
TRBV7-9	-	TRBJ2-7	-	CASSLGSGLRDEQYF	TGTGCCAGCAGCTTAGGATCGGGCTTAAGGGACGAGCAGTACTTC
TRBV2	-	TRBJ2-1	-	CAVDVGGISYNEQFF	TGTGCCGTCGATGTAGGCGGGATTTCCTACAATGAGCAGTTCTTC
TRBV5-1	once	TRBJ1-2	-	CASSFKGYGYTF	TGCGCCAGCAGCTTCAAGGGCTATGGCTACACCTTC
TRBV12-3/TRBV12-4	-	TRBJ1-4	-	CASLEGGLEKLFF	TGTGCCAGCCTGGAGGGAGGCCTCGAAAAACTGTTTTTT
TRBV4-2	-	TRBJ2-2	TRBD1	CASSQVGQTYTGELFF	TGTGCCAGCAGCCAAGTGGGACAGACTTACACCGGGGAGCTGTTTTTT
TRBV28	-	TRBJ2-5	TRBD1	CASTWDSPQETQYF	TGTGCCAGCACCTGGGACAGTCCCCAAGAGACCCAGTACTTC
TRBV30	-	TRBJ2-1	TRBD2	CAWTPGRAMLEF	TGTGCCTGGACCCCTGGGAGGGCCATGTTGGAGTTC
TRBV24-1	-	TRBJ2-7	TRBD2	CATSDFGTSGTYEQYF	TGTGCCACCAGTGATTTTGGGACTAGCGGGACCTACGAGCAGTACTTC
TRBV7-6	-	TRBJ2-7	-	CASSADGYYEQYF	TGTGCCAGCAGCGCCGACGGATACTACGAGCAGTACTTC